The table lists the clone carrying this T cell receptor (beta chain) with a few counts. In the authors' methods: How many nucleated cells were present was estimated from reference gene primer amplification. TCRdb's copy holds only in-frame clones and misses some; the assay was immunoSEQ multiplex PCR. D and trimming were read from the DNA, whereas the V and J calls and clone size are those reported in that table. The sample shows 50,000 to 65,000 clones, around 85% of them seen only once. The data derive from a study of blood T cell repertoires in COVID-19. As for the study in general: Collection of acute and convalescent COVID-19 samples took place in the United States, Italy and Spain. PBMCs, B-cell-depleted T cells, or T cells provided the cDNA or gDNA that made up the material.

This CDR3 has 13 residues. Trimming cost V 7 bases and J 2 bases, with 12 bases left between them. Germline V lookup: CDR1 MDHEN, CDR2 SYDVKM. The chain joins TRBV28 to TRBJ2-7; D is perhaps TRBD2 (5 bases). The source is a middle-aged man with acute or convalescent COVID-19. Input material: peripheral blood. CDR3 bases: TGTGCCAGCAAAGCCCCGGGAACCTACGAGCAGTACTTC. It translates to CASKAPGTYEQYF.